This TCR beta chain originates from a study of blood T cells in healthy people across ages. As to this clonotype: The antigen remains unidentified.

The individuals who served as donors were healthy Caucasians living in Russia, aged roughly 6 to 90. PBMCs, at least 7 million per sample, were isolated. Through a sample-barcoded 5' primer and a J-beta primer mix, a second PCR was run for roughly 6 to 11 cycles. Tagging of each cDNA molecule was performed by a template-switch adaptor with 12 random nucleotides. TCRdb re-called the 5' RACE reads with MiXCR, one entry per CDR3 protein. This sample has around 1.5 million distinct CDR3 sequences, with around two fifths found just once. Study-level findings and limits: Diversity figures based on one million T cells were deemed too low.

Germline values: CDR1 SGHTA, CDR2 FQGTGA. The CDR3 runs 14 residues. The V segment lost 5 bases and the J segment 5 bases; nucleotides outside the gene matches: 6. The material sequenced was blood. The chain couples TRBV7-3 to TRBJ1-1; TRBD1 matches 9 bases. The clonotype comes from a woman younger than 35 in good health. DNA of the CDR3: TGTGCCAGCAGCGTGACAGGGGGAGAAACTGAAGCTTTCTTT. This encodes CASSVTGGETEAFF.